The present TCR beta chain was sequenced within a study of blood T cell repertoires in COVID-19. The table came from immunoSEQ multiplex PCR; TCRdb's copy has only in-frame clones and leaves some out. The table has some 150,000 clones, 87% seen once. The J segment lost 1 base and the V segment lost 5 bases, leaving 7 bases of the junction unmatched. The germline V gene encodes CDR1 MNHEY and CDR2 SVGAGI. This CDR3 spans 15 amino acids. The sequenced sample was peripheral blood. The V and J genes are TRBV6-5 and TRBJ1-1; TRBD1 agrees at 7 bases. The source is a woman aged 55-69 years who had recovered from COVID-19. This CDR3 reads CASSPRQGPNTEAFF. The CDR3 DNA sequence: TGTGCCAGCAGTCCACGACAGGGCCCGAACACTGAAGCTTTCTTT.